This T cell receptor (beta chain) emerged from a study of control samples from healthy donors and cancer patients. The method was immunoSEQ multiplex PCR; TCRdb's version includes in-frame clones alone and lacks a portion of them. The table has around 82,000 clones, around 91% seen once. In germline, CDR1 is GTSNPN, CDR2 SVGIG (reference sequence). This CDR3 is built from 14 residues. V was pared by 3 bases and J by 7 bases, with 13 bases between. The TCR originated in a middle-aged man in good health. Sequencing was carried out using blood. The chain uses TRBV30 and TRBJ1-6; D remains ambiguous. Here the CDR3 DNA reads TGTGCCTGGAGGGCCGGGCTTAGCAATTCACCCCTCCACTTT. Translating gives CAWRAGLSNSPLHF.